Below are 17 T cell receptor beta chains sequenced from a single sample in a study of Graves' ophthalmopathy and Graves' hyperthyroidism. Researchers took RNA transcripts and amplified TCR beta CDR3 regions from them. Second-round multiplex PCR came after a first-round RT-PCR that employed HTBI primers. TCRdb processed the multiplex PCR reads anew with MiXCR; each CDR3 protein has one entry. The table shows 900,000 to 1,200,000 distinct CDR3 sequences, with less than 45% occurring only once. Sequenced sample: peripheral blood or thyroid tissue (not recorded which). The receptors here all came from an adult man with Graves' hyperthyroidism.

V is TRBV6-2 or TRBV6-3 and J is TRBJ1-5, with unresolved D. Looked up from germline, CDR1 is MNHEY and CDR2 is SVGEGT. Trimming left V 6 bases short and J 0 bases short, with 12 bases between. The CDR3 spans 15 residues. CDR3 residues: CASSPPHYSNQPQHF. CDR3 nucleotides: TGTGCCAGCAGCCCCCCTCATTATAGCAATCAGCCCCAGCATTTT.

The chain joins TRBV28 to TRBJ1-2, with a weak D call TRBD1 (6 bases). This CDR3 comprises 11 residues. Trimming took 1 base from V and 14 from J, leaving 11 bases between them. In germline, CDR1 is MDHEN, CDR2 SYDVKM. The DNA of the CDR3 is TGTGCCAGCAGTTTATTCGACAGGTGGACCTTC. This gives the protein CASSLFDRWTF.

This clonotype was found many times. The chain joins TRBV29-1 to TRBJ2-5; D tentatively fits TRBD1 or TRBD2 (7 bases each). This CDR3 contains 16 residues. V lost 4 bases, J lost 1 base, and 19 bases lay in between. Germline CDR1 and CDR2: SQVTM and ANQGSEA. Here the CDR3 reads CSVVGRAGGSQETQYF. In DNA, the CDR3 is TGCAGCGTTGTGGGGAGGGCAGGGGGTTCCCAAGAGACCCAGTACTTC.

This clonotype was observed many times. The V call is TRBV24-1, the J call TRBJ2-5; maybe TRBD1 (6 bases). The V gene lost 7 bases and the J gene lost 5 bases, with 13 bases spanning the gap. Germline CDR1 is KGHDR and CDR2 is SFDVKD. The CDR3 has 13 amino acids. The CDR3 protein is CATRARGLETQYF. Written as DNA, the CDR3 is TGTGCCACCAGAGCCAGGGGATTGGAGACCCAGTACTTC.

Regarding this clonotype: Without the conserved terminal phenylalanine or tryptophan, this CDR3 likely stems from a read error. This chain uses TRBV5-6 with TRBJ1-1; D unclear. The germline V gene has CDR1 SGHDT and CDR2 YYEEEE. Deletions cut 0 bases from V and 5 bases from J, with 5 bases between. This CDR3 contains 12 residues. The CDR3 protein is CASSLGYTEAFS. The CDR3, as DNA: TGTGCCAGCAGCTTGGGGTATACTGAAGCTTTCTCT.

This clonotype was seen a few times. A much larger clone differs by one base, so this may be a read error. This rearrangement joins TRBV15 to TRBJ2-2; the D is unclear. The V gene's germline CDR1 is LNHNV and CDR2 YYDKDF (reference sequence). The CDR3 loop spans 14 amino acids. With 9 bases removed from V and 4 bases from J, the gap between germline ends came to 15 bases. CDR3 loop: CATQVRRGTGELFF. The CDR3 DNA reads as TGTGCCACTCAGGTTCGTCGTGGCACCGGGGAGCTGTTTTTT.

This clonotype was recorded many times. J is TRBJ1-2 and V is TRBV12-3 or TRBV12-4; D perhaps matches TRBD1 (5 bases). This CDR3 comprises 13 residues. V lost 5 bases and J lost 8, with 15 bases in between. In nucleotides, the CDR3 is TGTGCCAGCAGTCCAGGGAGTGCACTAGGCTACACCTTC. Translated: CASSPGSALGYTF.

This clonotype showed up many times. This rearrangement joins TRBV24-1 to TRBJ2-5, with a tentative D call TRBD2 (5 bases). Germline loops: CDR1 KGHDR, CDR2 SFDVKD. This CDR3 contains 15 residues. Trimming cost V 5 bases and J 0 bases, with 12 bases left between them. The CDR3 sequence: CATSGVERYQETQYF. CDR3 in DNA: TGTGCCACCAGTGGGGTGGAGCGGTACCAAGAGACCCAGTACTTC.

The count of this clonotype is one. The CDR3 DNA reads as TGCAGCGTTCGCCCTTCCACAGTCTATGGCTACACCTTC. This sequence encodes CSVRPSTVYGYTF. This sequence joins TRBV29-1 and TRBJ1-2; D remains unclear. The CDR3 runs 13 residues. Germline V CDR1 and CDR2: SQVTM, ANQGSEA. V lost 5 bases and J 4 bases, leaving 14 bases between the germline ends.

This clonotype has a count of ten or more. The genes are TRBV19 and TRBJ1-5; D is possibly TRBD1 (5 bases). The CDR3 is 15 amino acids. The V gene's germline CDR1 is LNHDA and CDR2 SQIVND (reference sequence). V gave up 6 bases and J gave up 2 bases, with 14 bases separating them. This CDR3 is CASSPPLGRNQPQHF. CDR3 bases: TGTGCCAGTAGCCCCCCCCTGGGACGCAATCAGCCCCAGCATTTT.

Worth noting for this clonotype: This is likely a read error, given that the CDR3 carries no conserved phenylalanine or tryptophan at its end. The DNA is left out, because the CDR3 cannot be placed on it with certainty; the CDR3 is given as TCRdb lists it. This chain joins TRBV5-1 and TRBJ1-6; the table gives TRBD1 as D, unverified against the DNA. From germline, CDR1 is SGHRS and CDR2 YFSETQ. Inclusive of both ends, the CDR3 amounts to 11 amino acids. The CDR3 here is CASSLAPGTAL.

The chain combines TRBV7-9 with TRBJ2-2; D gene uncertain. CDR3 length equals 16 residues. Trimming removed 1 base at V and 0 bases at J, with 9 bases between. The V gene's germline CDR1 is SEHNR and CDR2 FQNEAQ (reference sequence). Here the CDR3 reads CASSLVVGANTGELFF. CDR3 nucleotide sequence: TGTGCCAGCAGCTTAGTGGTAGGAGCGAACACCGGGGAGCTGTTTTTT. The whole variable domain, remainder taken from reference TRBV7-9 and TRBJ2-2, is DTGVSQNPRHKITKRGQNVTFRCDPISEHNRLYWYRQTLGQGPEFLTYFQNEAQLEKSRLLSDRFSAERPKGSFSTLEIQRTEQGDSAMYLCASSLVVGANTGELFFGEGSRLTVL.

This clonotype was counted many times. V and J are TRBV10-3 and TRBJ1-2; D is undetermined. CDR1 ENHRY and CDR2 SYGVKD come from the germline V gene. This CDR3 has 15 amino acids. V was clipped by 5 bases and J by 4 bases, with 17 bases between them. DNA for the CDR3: TGTGCCATCAGTAACCGGCTCGGAGGTCGCTATGGCTACACCTTC. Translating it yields CAISNRLGGRYGYTF.

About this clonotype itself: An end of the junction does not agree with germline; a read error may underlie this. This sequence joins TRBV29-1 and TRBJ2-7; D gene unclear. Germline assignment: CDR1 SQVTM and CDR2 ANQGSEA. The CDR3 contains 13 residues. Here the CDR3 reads CSVKDLTDGEQYF. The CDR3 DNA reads TGCAGCGTTAAAGATCTTACGGATGGGGAGCAGTACTTC.

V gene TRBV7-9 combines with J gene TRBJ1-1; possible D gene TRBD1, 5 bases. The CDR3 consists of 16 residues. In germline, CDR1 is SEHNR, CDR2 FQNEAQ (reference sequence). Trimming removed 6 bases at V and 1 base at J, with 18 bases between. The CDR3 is CASSETLRVANTEAFF. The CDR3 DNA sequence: TGTGCCAGCAGTGAAACTCTCAGGGTGGCGAACACTGAAGCTTTCTTT.

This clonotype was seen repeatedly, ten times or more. The chain's CDR3 is CASSLDPGLGNQPQHF. DNA for the CDR3: TGTGCCAGCAGTTTAGATCCGGGGTTGGGCAATCAGCCCCAGCATTTT. The V and J genes are TRBV12-3 or TRBV12-4 and TRBJ1-5; D gene uncertain. The CDR3 has 16 residues. V lost 1 base and J lost 2, with 12 bases in between.

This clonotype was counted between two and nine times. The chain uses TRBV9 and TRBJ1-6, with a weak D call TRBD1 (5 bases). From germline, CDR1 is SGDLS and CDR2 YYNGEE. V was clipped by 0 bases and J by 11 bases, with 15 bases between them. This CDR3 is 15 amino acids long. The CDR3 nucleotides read TGTGCCAGCAGCGTAGTGGGGACTGAGTGGGCACCCCTCCACTTT. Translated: CASSVVGTEWAPLHF.